The 17 T cell receptor beta chains below all came from one sample that was sequenced in a study of blood T cells in healthy people across ages. Primed by a sample-barcoded 5' primer and a J-beta primer mix, a second PCR proceeded for about 6 to 11 cycles. TCRdb redid the calling of the 5' RACE reads with MiXCR, one entry per CDR3 protein. This sample has 780,000 or so distinct CDR3 sequences, with more than 50% found just once. The sample taken for sequencing was blood. These TCRs come from a man between 40 and 49 years old in good health.

Points on this clonotype: A much more abundant neighbour one base away suggests this may be a read error. The chain links TRBV4-2 to TRBJ2-3, with 7 bases matching TRBD2. Germline CDR1 reads LGHNA; CDR2 reads YNFKEQ. This CDR3 comprises 16 residues. DNA of the CDR3: TGTGCCAACAGCCCCACGACTATGGGGAGGGGAGATACGCAGTATTTT. It codes for CANSPTTMGRGDTQYF.

The gene calls are TRBV6-2 or TRBV6-3 and TRBJ2-5; TRBD2 matches at 8 bases. This CDR3 spans 14 amino acids. V lost 6 bases, J lost 4 bases, and 7 bases stayed unmatched. Germline V gives CDR1 MNHEY, CDR2 SVGEGT. This CDR3 is CASRRSGGPETQYF. For the CDR3, the DNA is TGTGCCAGCAGGAGGAGCGGGGGTCCAGAGACCCAGTACTTC.

This rearrangement joins TRBV6-5 to TRBJ2-1; maybe TRBD1 (5 bases). The CDR3 is made up of 21 amino acids. V was cut by 0 bases and J by 3 bases, with 27 bases left in between. Germline V lookup: CDR1 MNHEY, CDR2 SVGAGI. Here the CDR3 DNA reads TGTGCCAGCAGTTACTCGATCTCGTCAACGTCTGCGATCAGGGACTACAATGAGCAGTTCTTC. Protein product: CASSYSISSTSAIRDYNEQFF.

The chain uses TRBV4-3 and TRBJ2-7; 10 bases are a match to TRBD1. This CDR3 comprises 14 residues. CDR1 and CDR2 (germline): LGHNA, YSLEER. With V trimmed by 4 bases and J by 6 bases, 6 bases remained unmatched. The CDR3 bases are TGCGCCAGCAGCCTTCTAGGACAGGGGGGCGAGCAGTACTTC. It codes for CASSLLGQGGEQYF.

V is TRBV20-1 and J is TRBJ2-7, with D tentatively TRBD1 or TRBD2 (6 bases each). The CDR3 spans 15 residues. The V end lost 0 bases, the J end lost 6 bases, and 18 bases lay between the germline ends. Germline assignment: CDR1 DFQATT and CDR2 SNEGSKA (reference sequence). The DNA of the CDR3 is TGCAGTGCTAGAGATCCCGGGGGCTGGGGTTCCGAGCAGTACTTC. Translated, it gives CSARDPGGWGSEQYF.

This chain connects TRBV28 to TRBJ1-1; a possible D gene is TRBD1 (5 bases). The CDR3 contains 16 residues. Trimming took off 8 bases at V and 4 bases at J, with 23 bases between the two ends. Germline CDR1 MDHEN, CDR2 SYDVKM. The CDR3 DNA is TGTGCCAGCTTCCCCCCGGGAGGGGCGCTGGGCACTGAAGCTTTCTTT. It yields the protein CASFPPGGALGTEAFF.

Many counts were recorded for this clonotype. The chain is built from TRBV7-2 and TRBJ2-5, with D perhaps TRBD2 (6 bases). The V end lost 5 bases, the J end lost 4 bases, and 14 bases lay between the germline ends. Germline loops: CDR1 SGHTA, CDR2 FQGNSA. The CDR3 has 14 amino acids. The CDR3 nucleotides read TGTGCCAGCAGCCTACTAGCCCCAGGAGAGACCCAGTACTTC. Translation: CASSLLAPGETQYF.

The chain has TRBV7-9 and TRBJ2-1, with 7 positions matching TRBD1. J was trimmed by 5 bases and V by 1 base; bases with no gene match: 5. The CDR3 has 15 amino acids. From germline, CDR1 is SEHNR and CDR2 FQNEAQ (reference sequence). CDR3 nucleotide sequence: TGTGCCAGCAGCTTAGGGGCAGGGGGACACAATGAGCAGTTCTTC. Translation: CASSLGAGGHNEQFF.

This clonotype occurred once. This chain connects TRBV28 to TRBJ1-2, with D possibly being TRBD1 (6 bases). With 6 bases removed from V and 4 bases from J, the gap between germline ends came to 18 bases. Germline CDR1 reads MDHEN; CDR2 reads SYDVKM. This CDR3 is built from 15 residues. This CDR3 is CASRTIGGPGYGYTF. The CDR3 nucleotides are TGTGCCAGCAGAACCATAGGGGGGCCGGGCTATGGCTACACCTTC.

The chain has TRBV13 and TRBJ1-5; 9 bases align to TRBD1. CDR1 is PRHDT, CDR2 FYEKMQ, per germline (reference sequence). The junction had 12 bases not matched to a gene; V was cut back by 5 bases and J by 7 bases. The CDR3 extends over 16 amino acids. This CDR3 is CASSPTRDREEQPQHF. The CDR3 DNA reads as TGTGCCAGCAGCCCCACCCGGGACAGGGAGGAACAGCCCCAGCATTTT.

The V call is TRBV11-3, the J call TRBJ2-4; the match to TRBD1 covers 8 bases. Germline loops: CDR1 SGHNT, CDR2 YENEEA. Trimming removed 5 bases from V and 13 bases from J; junction bases left unmatched: 7. This CDR3 comprises 12 residues. CDR3 nucleotides: TGTGCCAGCAGCCCAGGGGGCTTGGAACAGTACTTC. Its protein is CASSPGGLEQYF.

The chain employs TRBV7-2 and TRBJ2-7; 8 nucleotides line up with TRBD1. This CDR3 has 17 residues. Unmatched junction bases numbered 15, after V lost 4 bases and J lost 4 bases. Germline loops: CDR1 SGHTA, CDR2 FQGNSA. CDR3 in amino acids: CASSSMPDGQGRYEQYF. In nucleotides, the CDR3 is TGTGCCAGCAGCTCTATGCCAGACGGACAGGGTCGATACGAGCAGTACTTC.

The chain recombines TRBV2 with TRBJ1-1, with D possibly TRBD1 on 6 matching bases. Germline values: CDR1 SNHLY, CDR2 FYNNEI. CDR3 length: 13 amino acids. Between the trimmed V and J ends, which lost 8 bases and 4 bases, there was a span of 14 bases. The CDR3 DNA sequence: TGTGCCAGCGCCACAGGGACGGGCACTGAAGCTTTCTTT. The encoded protein is CASATGTGTEAFF.

This chain connects TRBV2 to TRBJ1-6, with no clear D. This CDR3 contains 15 residues. The germline gives CDR1 SNHLY, CDR2 FYNNEI. The V end was cut by 0 bases, the J end by 6 bases, with 9 bases between. CDR3 sequence (DNA): TGTGCCAGCAGTGAAGCCGCGCTACCTAATTCACCCCTCCACTTT. Amino acids: CASSEAALPNSPLHF.

The chain recombines TRBV20-1 with TRBJ2-1; D remains ambiguous. The ends were cut back, 0 bases at V and 4 bases at J, with 10 bases in the middle. This CDR3 has 14 residues. The germline V gene encodes CDR1 DFQATT and CDR2 SNEGSKA (reference sequence). The CDR3 loop reads CSARDLGLYNEQFF. For the CDR3, the DNA is TGCAGTGCTAGAGATCTGGGCTTATACAATGAGCAGTTCTTC.

This chain uses TRBV4-3 with TRBJ2-1; the D gene could be TRBD1 or TRBD2 (5 bases each). V lost 0 bases, J lost 4 bases, and 7 bases lay in between. The CDR3 consists of 14 residues. Germline V gene sequence: CDR1 LGHNA, CDR2 YSLEER. CDR3 residues: CASSQEGTYNEQFF. CDR3 DNA: TGCGCCAGCAGCCAAGAAGGGACGTACAATGAGCAGTTCTTC.

This clonotype appeared many times. This sequence joins TRBV4-1 and TRBJ2-4, with 9 bases matching TRBD1. This CDR3 region has 15 residues. Unmatched junction bases numbered 3, after V lost 0 bases and J lost 6 bases. Germline V lookup: CDR1 MGHRA, CDR2 YSYEKL. The chain's CDR3 is CASSQETGGINIQYF. The DNA of the CDR3 is TGCGCCAGCAGCCAAGAAACAGGGGGCATAAACATTCAGTACTTC.